The count of the clone carrying this T cell receptor beta chain is one. Its antigen is undetermined. Genomic DNA from each subset was divided evenly over several immunoSEQ plates. Only in-frame clones appear in the TCRdb table, and some are missing; sequencing was by immunoSEQ multiplex PCR. This table has hundreds of thousands of clones, about 95% appearing once. The junction had 9 bases not matched to a gene; V was cut back by 0 bases and J by 6 bases. CDR1 is MNHEY and CDR2 is SMNVEV in the germline V gene (reference sequence). This CDR3 region has 16 residues. Positively selected for CCR7, the CD45RO-negative cells used as naive CD8 cells excluded terminally differentiated effector memory CD45RA+ cells. The data derive from a study of shared clonotypes between healthy human individuals. Turning to the study itself: The donor group consisted of a couple of women and three men, aged 18 to 49.

Notes on the study in general: What naive subsets generally showed was a larger estimated richness than memory subsets showed.

Sequencing used naive CD8+ T cells sorted from blood. The clonotype originates from a woman aged 25 to 39 in good health. This chain joins TRBV27 and TRBJ2-7; 9 bases are shared with TRBD1. The DNA of the CDR3 is TGTGCCAGCAGTTTATCAGCAGGGACAGGGTCGTTCGAGCAGTACTTC. Amino acids: CASSLSAGTGSFEQYF.